This T cell receptor beta chain stems from a study of pediatric ulcerative colitis. Clones were sequenced by immunoSEQ multiplex PCR, and TCRdb holds only the in-frame ones, with some missing. The sample consists of fewer than 30,000 clones, roughly 74% of them appearing once. This clone was seen just once. The rectum was sampled with one to two pinch biopsies at colonoscopy. Germline CDR1 and CDR2: MNHEY and SMNVEV (reference sequence). This CDR3 has 14 residues. Between the trimmed V and J ends, which lost 3 bases and 2 bases, there was a span of 10 bases. This receptor was taken from a boy aged 10-17 years with severe ulcerative colitis. Sequenced material: gut tissue. The chain combines TRBV27 with TRBJ1-1; a weak D match, TRBD1 (6 bases). The CDR3 DNA sequence: TGTGCCAGCAGTTTGACAGGTCGAAACACTGAAGCTTTCTTT. This gives the protein CASSLTGRNTEAFF.